Each of the 10 T cell receptor beta chains below was sequenced from the same sample in a study of cytomegalovirus exposure and HLA in healthy donors (dated by TCRdb to about 2017). Libraries came from the immunoSEQ multiplex PCR assay. The multiplex PCR relied on a mix of 60 forward primers for TCR Vbeta segments and 13 reverse primers for TCR Jbeta segments. As stored in TCRdb, this immuneACCESS dataset retains in-frame rearrangements with V and J assigned. A fraction of the clones does not appear; measured against another copy, unresolved V genes explain less than half of the discrepancy, and the remainder lacks a known reason. The sample table lists some 200,000 clones, about 80% of them with a count of one. Around 2% of the sample is taken by the ten largest. The sample consisted of PBMCs. All receptors come from a man aged 18 to 30 in good health and CMV-seronegative.

The rearrangement joins TRBV5-1 to TRBJ2-2; 7 nucleotides align to TRBD1. The CDR3 is 15 amino acids. CDR1 is SGHRS, CDR2 YFSETQ, per germline. J gave up 6 bases and V 4 bases, and 9 bases lay outside the gene matches. The CDR3 region has the DNA TGCGCCAGCAGCCATGACAGGGCTCGTGCCGGGGAGCTGTTTTTT. Protein sequence: CASSHDRARAGELFF.

This chain connects TRBV6-5 to TRBJ1-1; 10 nucleotides agree with TRBD1. This CDR3 region has 16 residues. CDR1 MNHEY and CDR2 SVGAGI come from the germline V gene. The V gene end was trimmed by 0 bases and the J gene end by 6 bases; junction bases not matched to a gene: 7. The CDR3 coding sequence is TGTGCCAGCAGTTACTCGAGGGGGGACAGGGGCCCTGAAGCTTTCTTT. Its protein product is CASSYSRGDRGPEAFF.

This rearrangement joins TRBV7-9 to TRBJ2-7; TRBD1 matches 7 bases. Looked up from germline, CDR1 is SEHNR and CDR2 is FQNEAQ (reference sequence). Losses at the gene ends were 6 bases for V and 5 bases for J; bases not matched to a gene: 10. This CDR3 is built from 14 residues. The CDR3, as DNA: TGTGCCAGCAGTGCCGACAGGGTCGTCGACGAGCAGTACTTC. This sequence encodes CASSADRVVDEQYF.

V usage is TRBV5-4 and J usage is TRBJ2-2, with TRBD1 matching 7 bases. Germline V gene sequence: CDR1 SGHNT, CDR2 YYREEE (reference sequence). The CDR3 has 15 residues. V was pared by 7 bases and J by 4 bases, with 10 bases of the junction left unmatched. This CDR3 is CASDDRESSTGELFF. The DNA for the CDR3 is TGTGCCAGCGACGACAGGGAGTCGAGCACCGGGGAGCTGTTTTTT.

The chain carries TRBV7-9 and TRBJ1-1; D is unclear. V lost 7 bases to trimming and J lost 3 bases, with 15 bases between them. Germline CDR1 SEHNR, CDR2 FQNEAQ (reference sequence). CDR3 length equals 14 residues. The CDR3 DNA reads as TGTGCCAGCACGATGTCCGTCGGGGACACTGAAGCTTTCTTT. Encoded protein: CASTMSVGDTEAFF.

This clone was seen a handful of times. The V gene is TRBV5-6, the J gene TRBJ1-2; 7 positions match TRBD1. V lost 2 bases and J lost 2; bases outside the gene matches: 6. There are 15 residues in the CDR3. CDR1 SGHDT and CDR2 YYEEEE come from the germline V gene. CDR3 DNA: TGTGCCAGCAGCTTCTTACAGGGGTGGAACTATGGCTACACCTTC. This encodes CASSFLQGWNYGYTF.

V gene TRBV25-1 combines with J gene TRBJ2-3; D is possibly TRBD1 (5 bases). Per germline, CDR1 MGHDK and CDR2 SYGVNS. V was clipped by 6 bases and J by 2 bases, with 12 bases between them. The CDR3 contains 14 residues. The CDR3 nucleotides are TGTGCCAGCAGGGGCCCAGGGCTCACAGATACGCAGTATTTT. It encodes CASRGPGLTDTQYF.

DNA of the CDR3: TGTGCCAGCAGCTTACAACGGGACAGGGGTCGTTACGAGCAGTACTTC. Translated, it gives CASSLQRDRGRYEQYF. The rearrangement joins TRBV7-9 to TRBJ2-7; 10 nucleotides line up with TRBD1. Trimming removed 2 bases from V and 4 bases from J; junction bases left unmatched: 8. The CDR3 extends over 16 amino acids. Germline V gives CDR1 SEHNR, CDR2 FQNEAQ (reference sequence).

This clone has only a few counts. The chain is built from TRBV15 and TRBJ2-5; TRBD1 aligns across 11 bases. The CDR3 sequence is 15 residues long. CDR1 is LNHNV, CDR2 YYDKDF, per germline (reference sequence). V was clipped by 8 bases and J by 4 bases; unmatched bases: 9. The CDR3 here is CATYRAGQGGETQYF. The CDR3 DNA sequence: TGTGCCACCTATCGGGCGGGACAGGGGGGAGAGACCCAGTACTTC.

In regard to this clone: Here the CDR3 omits its conserved ending phenylalanine or tryptophan, so a read error is the likely source. The V and J genes are TRBV5-1 and TRBJ2-7; 10 bases are a match to TRBD2. CDR1 SGHRS and CDR2 YFSETQ come from the germline V gene. Trimming cost V 0 bases and J 6 bases; bases outside gene matches: 3. This CDR3 spans 14 amino acids. The CDR3 loop reads CASSLELAGIEQYL. The CDR3 nucleotides are TGCGCCAGCAGCTTGGAACTAGCGGGGATCGAGCAGTACCTC.